These 10 T cell receptor beta chains were all obtained from the same sample, sequenced in a study of blood T cell repertoires in COVID-19. Produced via immunoSEQ multiplex PCR; TCRdb's table is partial and in-frame only. This repertoire shows about 430,000 clones, about 88% found once; its top ten account for 1.4% to 1.5%. The sequencing sample was made of PBMCs or T cells enriched from blood (not recorded which). Receptors originate from a woman aged 18-29 years who had been exposed to COVID-19.

The V and J genes are TRBV4-1 and TRBJ2-7, with TRBD2 matching 8 bases. Germline V gene lookup returns CDR1 MGHRA and CDR2 YSYEKL. J lost 7 bases, V lost 1 base, and 9 bases had no gene match. The CDR3 loop spans 15 amino acids. The CDR3 sequence: CASSQVSGGEDEQYF. CDR3 sequence (DNA): TGCGCCAGCAGCCAAGTGAGCGGGGGCGAGGATGAGCAGTACTTC.

CDR3 nucleotide sequence: TGTGCCAGCAGTGGACAGGGGATCAACGAGCAGTACTTC. This translates into CASSGQGINEQYF. The V gene is TRBV2, the J gene TRBJ2-7; 8 bases are a match to TRBD1. Germline-derived CDR1 and CDR2 are SNHLY and FYNNEI. The CDR3 sequence is 13 residues long. Germline trimming cut 4 bases from V and 5 bases from J; bases unmatched to any gene: 4.

This chain links TRBV10-3 with TRBJ2-7; D may be TRBD1 (6 bases). Germline V lookup: CDR1 ENHRY, CDR2 SYGVKD. The CDR3 runs to 12 residues. V shed 10 bases and J shed 2 bases, with 12 bases lying between them. The CDR3 loop reads CATGQRTYEQYF. CDR3 sequence (DNA): TGTGCCACAGGACAGAGAACCTACGAGCAGTACTTC.

The chain recombines TRBV28 with TRBJ1-2, with TRBD1 identical over 9 bases. This CDR3 has 15 amino acids. V trimming: 10 bases; J trimming: 2 bases; junction bases outside the gene matches: 11. Germline V gives CDR1 MDHEN, CDR2 SYDVKM. The CDR3 nucleotides read TGTGCCACCGACCGTCCGGGACAGGGAAACTATGGCTACACCTTC. As protein: CATDRPGQGNYGYTF.

The J gene is TRBJ1-1, the V gene TRBV10-3; possibly TRBD1 for D (5 bases). Per germline, CDR1 ENHRY and CDR2 SYGVKD. The V end was cut by 5 bases, the J end by 2 bases, with 9 bases between. The CDR3 spans 13 residues. The CDR3 bases are TGTGCCATCAGTCGTCAGGGTAACACTGAAGCTTTCTTT. Translating it yields CAISRQGNTEAFF.

This chain links TRBV19 with TRBJ2-1; TRBD2 is a possible D gene (5 bases). Germline values: CDR1 LNHDA, CDR2 SQIVND (reference sequence). This CDR3 region has 13 residues. Trimming stripped 5 bases from V and 9 bases from J, with 14 bases between. Here the CDR3 DNA reads TGTGCCAGTAGTCTAACTAGTTCGGGTGAGCAGTTCTTC. Translated: CASSLTSSGEQFF.

The chain has TRBV11-2 and TRBJ1-4, with 7 bases lining up with TRBD1. Germline V gives CDR1 SGHAT, CDR2 FQNNGV. With V trimmed by 2 bases and J by 7 bases, 4 bases remained unmatched. This CDR3 has 14 residues. The CDR3 loop reads CASSLTTGVEKLFF. As DNA, the CDR3 is TGTGCCAGCAGCTTAACAACAGGGGTTGAAAAACTGTTTTTT. The complete variable domain, with remaining parts taken from reference TRBV11-2 and TRBJ1-4, reads EAGVAQSPRYKIIEKRQSVAFWCNPISGHATLYWYQQILGQGPKLLIQFQNNGVVDDSQLPKDRFSAERLKGVDSTLKIQPAKLEDSAVYLCASSLTTGVEKLFFGSGTQLSVL.

The V and J genes are TRBV6-5 and TRBJ2-5; 9 positions agree with TRBD1. The CDR3 is 15 residues long. The J segment lost 5 bases and the V segment lost 4 bases, leaving 8 bases of the junction unmatched. Germline V gene data show CDR1 as MNHEY and CDR2 as SVGAGI. CDR3 in amino acids: CASSFTGQGRETQYF. CDR3 in DNA: TGTGCCAGCAGTTTCACGGGACAGGGACGGGAGACCCAGTACTTC.

CDR3: CASSLGSGRAYEQYF. The DNA for the CDR3 is TGTGCCAGCAGCTTAGGATCGGGGAGGGCCTACGAGCAGTACTTC. The chain employs TRBV7-8 and TRBJ2-7, with TRBD2 identical over 7 bases. CDR3 size: 15 residues. With V trimmed by 1 base and J by 2 bases, 5 bases remained unmatched. Germline V CDR1 and CDR2: SGHVS, FQNEAQ. The full variable domain, with the rest looked up from reference TRBV7-8 and TRBJ2-7, is GAGVSQSPRYKVAKRGQDVALRCDPISGHVSLFWYQQALGQGPEFLTYFQNEAQLDKSGLPSDRFFAERPEGSVSTLKIQRTQQEDSAVYLCASSLGSGRAYEQYFGPGTRLTVT.

V and J are TRBV6-5 and TRBJ2-7, with 8 bases that match TRBD2. V dropped 0 bases and J dropped 4; count of bases not matched to a gene: 5. The CDR3 covers 15 residues. From germline, CDR1 is MNHEY and CDR2 SVGAGI. CDR3 DNA: TGTGCCAGCAGTTACTCCGGACTAGCCGTGTACGAGCAGTACTTC. Translated, it gives CASSYSGLAVYEQYF.